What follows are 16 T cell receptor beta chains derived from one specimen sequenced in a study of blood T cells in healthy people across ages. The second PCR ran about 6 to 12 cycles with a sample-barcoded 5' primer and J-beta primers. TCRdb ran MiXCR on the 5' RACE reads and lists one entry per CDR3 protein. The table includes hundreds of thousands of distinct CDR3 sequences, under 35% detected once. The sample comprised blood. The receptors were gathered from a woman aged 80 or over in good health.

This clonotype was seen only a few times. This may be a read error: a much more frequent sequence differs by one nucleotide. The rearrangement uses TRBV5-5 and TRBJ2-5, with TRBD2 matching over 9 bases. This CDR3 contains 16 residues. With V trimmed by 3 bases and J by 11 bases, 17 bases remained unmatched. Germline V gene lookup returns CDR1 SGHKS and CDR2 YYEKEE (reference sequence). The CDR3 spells CASSSLSLAGSNEQYF. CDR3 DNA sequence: TGTGCCAGCAGCTCTCTGAGCCTAGCGGGGTCGAATGAGCAGTACTTC.

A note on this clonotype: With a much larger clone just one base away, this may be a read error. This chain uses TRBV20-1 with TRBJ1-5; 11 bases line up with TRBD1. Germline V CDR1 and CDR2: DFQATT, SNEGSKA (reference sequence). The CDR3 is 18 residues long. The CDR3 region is CSARGDRGSQNSDQPQHF. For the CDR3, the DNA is TGCAGTGCTAGGGGGGACAGGGGGTCTCAAAATAGCGATCAGCCCCAGCATTTT.

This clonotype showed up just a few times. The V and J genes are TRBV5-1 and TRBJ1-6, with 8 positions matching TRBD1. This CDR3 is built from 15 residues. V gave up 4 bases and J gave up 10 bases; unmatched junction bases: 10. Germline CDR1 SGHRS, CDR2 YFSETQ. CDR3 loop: CASSIGTGQESPLHF. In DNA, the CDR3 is TGCGCCAGCAGCATAGGGACAGGCCAAGAGTCACCCCTCCACTTT.

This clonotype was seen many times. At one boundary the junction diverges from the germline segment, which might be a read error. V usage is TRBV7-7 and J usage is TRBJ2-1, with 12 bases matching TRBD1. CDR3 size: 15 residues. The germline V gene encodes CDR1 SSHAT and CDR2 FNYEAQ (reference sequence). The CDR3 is CASSPGTGGPNEQFF. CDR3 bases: TGTGCTAGCAGCCCCGGGACAGGGGGCCCAAATGAGCAGTTCTTC. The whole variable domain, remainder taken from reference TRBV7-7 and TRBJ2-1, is GAGVSQSPRYKVTKRGQDVTLRCDPISSHATLYWYQQALGQGPEFLTYFNYEAQPDKSGLPSDRFSAERPEGSISTLTIQRTEQRDSAMYRCASSPGTGGPNEQFFGPGTRLTVL.

The CDR3 protein is CASSPQKILAGEQFF. The CDR3 DNA reads as TGTGCCAGCTCACCCCAAAAGATACTAGCGGGTGAGCAGTTCTTC. The chain joins TRBV18 to TRBJ2-1; 9 bases agree with TRBD2. Trimming cost V 3 bases and J 9 bases; bases outside gene matches: 9. Germline V gives CDR1 KGHSH, CDR2 LQKENI. CDR3 length equals 15 residues.

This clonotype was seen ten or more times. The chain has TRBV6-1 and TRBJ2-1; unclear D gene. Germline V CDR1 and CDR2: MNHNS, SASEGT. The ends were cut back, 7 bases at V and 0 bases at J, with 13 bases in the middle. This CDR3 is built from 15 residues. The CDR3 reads CASTTTQTSYNEQFF. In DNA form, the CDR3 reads TGTGCCAGCACCACTACCCAAACCTCCTACAATGAGCAGTTCTTC.

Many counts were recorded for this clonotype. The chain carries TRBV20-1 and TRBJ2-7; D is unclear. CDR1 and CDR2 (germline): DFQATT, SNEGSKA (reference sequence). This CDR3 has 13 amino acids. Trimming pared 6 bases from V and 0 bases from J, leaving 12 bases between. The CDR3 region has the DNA TGCAGTGCCCCGTTAGGCACCTCCTACGAGCAGTACTTC. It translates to CSAPLGTSYEQYF.

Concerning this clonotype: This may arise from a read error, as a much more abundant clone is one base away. The CDR3 region is CASNLASRTVVGTQYF. CDR3 nucleotide sequence: TGTGCCAGCAACTTAGCTTCCAGGACGGTAGTAGGGACCCAGTACTTC. The chain links TRBV7-2 to TRBJ2-5; no reliable D call. The CDR3 contains 16 residues. Per germline, CDR1 SGHTA and CDR2 FQGNSA.

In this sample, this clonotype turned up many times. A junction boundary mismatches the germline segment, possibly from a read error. The CDR3 DNA is TGTGCTAGCAGCTTATGGGAGTCCAGTCCCAAGGGTGAGACCCAGTACTTC. Translating gives CASSLWESSPKGETQYF. The chain employs TRBV7-7 and TRBJ2-5; tentative D call: TRBD2 (5 bases). The CDR3 consists of 17 residues. The germline V gene encodes CDR1 SSHAT and CDR2 FNYEAQ (reference sequence).

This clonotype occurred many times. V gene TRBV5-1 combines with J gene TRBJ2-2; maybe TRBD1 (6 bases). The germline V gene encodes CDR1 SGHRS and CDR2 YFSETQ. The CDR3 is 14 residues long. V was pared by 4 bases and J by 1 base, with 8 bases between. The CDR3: CASSMTGNTGELFF. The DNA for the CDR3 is TGCGCCAGCAGCATGACAGGGAACACCGGGGAGCTGTTTTTT. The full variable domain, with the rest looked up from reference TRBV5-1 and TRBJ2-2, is KAGVTQTPRYLIKTRGQQVTLSCSPISGHRSVSWYQQTPGQGLQFLFEYFSETQRNKGNFPGRFSGRQFSNSRSEMNVSTLELGDSALYLCASSMTGNTGELFFGEGSRLTVL.

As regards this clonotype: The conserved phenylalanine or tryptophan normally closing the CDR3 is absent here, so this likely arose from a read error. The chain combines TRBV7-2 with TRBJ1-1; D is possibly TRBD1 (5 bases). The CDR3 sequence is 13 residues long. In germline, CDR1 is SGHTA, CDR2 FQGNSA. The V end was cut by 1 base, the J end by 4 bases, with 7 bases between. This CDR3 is CASSLDRSTEAFC. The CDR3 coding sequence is TGTGCCAGCAGCTTAGACAGGAGCACTGAAGCTTTCTGT.

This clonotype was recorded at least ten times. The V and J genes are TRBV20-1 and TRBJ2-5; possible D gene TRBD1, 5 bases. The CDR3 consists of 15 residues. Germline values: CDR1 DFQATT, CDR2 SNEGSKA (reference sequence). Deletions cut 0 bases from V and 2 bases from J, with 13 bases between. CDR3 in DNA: TGCAGTGCTAGAGATTTGTCCAGGGTACAAGAGACCCAGTACTTC. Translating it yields CSARDLSRVQETQYF.

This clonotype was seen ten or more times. CDR3 DNA sequence: TGTGCCAGCAGTTTATTGTCGCCGTCAGATACGCAGTATTTT. This encodes CASSLLSPSDTQYF. This rearrangement joins TRBV12-3 or TRBV12-4 to TRBJ2-3; the D is unclear. Trimming cost V 2 bases and J 4 bases, with 10 bases left between them. CDR3 length: 14 amino acids.

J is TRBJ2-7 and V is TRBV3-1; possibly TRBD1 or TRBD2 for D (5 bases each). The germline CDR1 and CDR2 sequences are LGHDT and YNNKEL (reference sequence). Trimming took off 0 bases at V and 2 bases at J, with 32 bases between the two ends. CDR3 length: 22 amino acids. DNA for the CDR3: TGTGCCAGCAGCCAAGATGACCGAGCACAAATCCCGGGACGGCAAGGGGCCTACGAGCAGTACTTC. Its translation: CASSQDDRAQIPGRQGAYEQYF.

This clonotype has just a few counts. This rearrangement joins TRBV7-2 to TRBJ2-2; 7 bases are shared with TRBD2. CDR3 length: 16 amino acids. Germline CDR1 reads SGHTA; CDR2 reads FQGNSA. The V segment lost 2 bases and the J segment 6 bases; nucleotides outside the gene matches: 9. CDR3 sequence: CASSLNGGSSAGELFF. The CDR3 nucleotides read TGTGCCAGCAGCTTAAACGGGGGGTCATCAGCCGGGGAGCTGTTTTTT.

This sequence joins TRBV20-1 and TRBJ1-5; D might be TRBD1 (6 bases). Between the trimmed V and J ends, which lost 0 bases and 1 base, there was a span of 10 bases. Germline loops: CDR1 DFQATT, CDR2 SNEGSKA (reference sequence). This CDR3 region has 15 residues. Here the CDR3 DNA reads TGCAGTGCTAGAGACAGGGGAGGAAGCAATCAGCCCCAGCATTTT. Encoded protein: CSARDRGGSNQPQHF.